Sequencing of this TCR beta chain was carried out in a study of human thymus T cells. Remarks on this clone: What it binds is not known.

The table came from immunoSEQ multiplex PCR; TCRdb's copy has only in-frame clones and leaves some out. The sample includes some 78,000 clones, around 96% seen only once; the top ten take 0.031%. Study outcomes and limitations: Blood and thymic repertoires both appeared biased in V and J gene usage.

Resections removed during corrective heart surgery provided the thymus tissue used. Trimming left V 0 bases short and J 7 bases short, with 11 bases between. CDR3 length: 13 amino acids. Per the germline V gene, CDR1 is SGDLS and CDR2 is YYNGEE. The clonotype comes from a boy under two years old with a congenital heart defect but otherwise immunologically healthy. The specimen was thymus tissue. The V gene is TRBV9, the J gene TRBJ2-7, with D unresolved. The CDR3 region is CASSVGLLGEQYF. CDR3 in DNA: TGTGCCAGCAGCGTAGGGCTGTTAGGGGAGCAGTACTTC.